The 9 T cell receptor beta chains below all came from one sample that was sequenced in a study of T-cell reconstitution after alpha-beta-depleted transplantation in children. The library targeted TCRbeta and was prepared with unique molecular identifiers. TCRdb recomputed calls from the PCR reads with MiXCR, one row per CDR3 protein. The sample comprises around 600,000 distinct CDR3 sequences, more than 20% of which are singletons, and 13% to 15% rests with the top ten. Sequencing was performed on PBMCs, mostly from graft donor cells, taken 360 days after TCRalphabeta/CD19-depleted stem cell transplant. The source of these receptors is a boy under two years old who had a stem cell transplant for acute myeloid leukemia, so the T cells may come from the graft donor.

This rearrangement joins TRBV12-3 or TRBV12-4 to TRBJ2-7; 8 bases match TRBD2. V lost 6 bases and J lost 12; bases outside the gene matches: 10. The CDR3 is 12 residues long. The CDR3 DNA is TGTGCCAGCAGAAGGACTAGCCAAAACACGTACTTC. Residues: CASRRTSQNTYF.

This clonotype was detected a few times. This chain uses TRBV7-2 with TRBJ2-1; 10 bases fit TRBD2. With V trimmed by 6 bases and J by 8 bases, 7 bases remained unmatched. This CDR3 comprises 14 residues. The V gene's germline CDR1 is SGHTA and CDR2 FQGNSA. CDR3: CASSIAGGLDEQFF. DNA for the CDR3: TGTGCCAGCAGTATAGCGGGGGGTTTGGATGAGCAGTTCTTC.

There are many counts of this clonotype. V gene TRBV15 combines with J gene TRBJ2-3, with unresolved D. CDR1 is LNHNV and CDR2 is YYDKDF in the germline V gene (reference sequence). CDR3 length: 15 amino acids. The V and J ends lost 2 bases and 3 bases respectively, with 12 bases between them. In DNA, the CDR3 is TGTGCCACCAGCAGATCCGGCCGGTTGACAGATACGCAGTATTTT. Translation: CATSRSGRLTDTQYF.

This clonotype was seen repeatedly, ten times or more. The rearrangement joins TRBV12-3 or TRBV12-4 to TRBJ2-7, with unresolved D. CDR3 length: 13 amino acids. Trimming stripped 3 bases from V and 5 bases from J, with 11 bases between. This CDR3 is CASSFDELNEQYV. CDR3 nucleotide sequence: TGTGCCAGCAGTTTTGACGAACTTAACGAGCAGTACGTC.

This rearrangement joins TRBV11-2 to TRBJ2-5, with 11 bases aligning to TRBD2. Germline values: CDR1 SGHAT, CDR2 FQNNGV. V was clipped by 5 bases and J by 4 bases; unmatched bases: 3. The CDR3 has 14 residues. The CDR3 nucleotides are TGTGCCAGCAGCCGACTAGCGGGGCTAGAGACCCAGTACTTC. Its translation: CASSRLAGLETQYF.

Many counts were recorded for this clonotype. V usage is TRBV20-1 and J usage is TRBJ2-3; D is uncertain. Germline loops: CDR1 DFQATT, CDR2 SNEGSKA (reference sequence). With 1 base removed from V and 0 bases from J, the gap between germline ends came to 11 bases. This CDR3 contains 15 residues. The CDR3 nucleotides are TGCAGTGCTAGAGGGACGGCCCATAGCACAGATACGCAGTATTTT. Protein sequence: CSARGTAHSTDTQYF.

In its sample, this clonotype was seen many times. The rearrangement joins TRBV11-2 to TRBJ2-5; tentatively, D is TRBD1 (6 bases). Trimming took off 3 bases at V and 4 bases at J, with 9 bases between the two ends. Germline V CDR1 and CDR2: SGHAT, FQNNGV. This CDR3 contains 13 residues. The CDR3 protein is CASSFSRGETQYF. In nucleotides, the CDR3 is TGTGCCAGCAGCTTCTCCAGGGGAGAGACCCAGTACTTC.

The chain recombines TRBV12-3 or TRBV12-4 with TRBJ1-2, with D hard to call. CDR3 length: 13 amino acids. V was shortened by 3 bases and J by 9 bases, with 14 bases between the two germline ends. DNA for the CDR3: TGTGCCAGCAGTTTGAACCCTCTCCATAGCTACACCTTC. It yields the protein CASSLNPLHSYTF.

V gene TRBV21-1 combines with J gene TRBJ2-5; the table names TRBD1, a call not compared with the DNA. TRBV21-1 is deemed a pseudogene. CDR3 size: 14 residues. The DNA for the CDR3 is TGTGCCAGCAGCGGCCGGACAGGGGAAGAGACCCAGTACTTC. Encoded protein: CASSGRTGEETQYF.